Only one count was recorded for the clone carrying this T cell receptor beta chain. This entry is derived from a study of blood T cell repertoires in COVID-19. Trimming stripped 4 bases from V and 1 base from J, with 7 bases between. CDR1 is MNHEY, CDR2 SVGAGI, per germline. CDR3 length: 13 residues. Per the authors' pipeline: Quantification of nucleated cells was approximated via reference gene primer amplification. Data came from immunoSEQ multiplex PCR; TCRdb stores just in-frame clones and leaves some out. The DNA gave D and trimming, while V, J and clone size come from that table. Among roughly 56,000 clones listed, 90% were seen once.

The chain combines TRBV6-5 with TRBJ1-1; possibly TRBD1 for D (5 bases). What was sequenced was peripheral blood. The receptor was isolated from a man aged 60 to 75 with active COVID-19. CDR3 sequence reads: CASSFGGNTEAFF. DNA for the CDR3: TGTGCCAGCAGTTTCGGGGGGAACACTGAAGCTTTCTTT.